The next 6 T cell receptor beta chains were all read from a single sample in a study of blood T cells in healthy people across ages. A second PCR of about 7 to 11 cycles used a sample-barcoded 5' primer and a J-beta primer mix. TCRdb reprocessed the 5' RACE reads with MiXCR, giving one entry per CDR3 protein. This sample has about 640,000 distinct CDR3 sequences; around 54% occur once, and the top ten carry roughly 34%. Sequencing was done on a sample of blood. The receptor set was obtained from a man aged 60 to 69 in good health.

This clonotype was seen once. The V call is TRBV12-5, the J call TRBJ2-7, with a weak D call TRBD2 (5 bases). The CDR3 extends over 15 amino acids. Trimming stripped 5 bases from V and 1 base from J, with 15 bases between. The germline V gene has CDR1 LGHNT and CDR2 FRNRAP. The CDR3 sequence: CASGLPPGKSYEQYF. The CDR3 DNA reads TGTGCTAGTGGTCTCCCACCGGGAAAGTCCTACGAGCAGTACTTC. The full variable domain, in which reference TRBV12-5 and TRBJ2-7 provide the parts outside the CDR3, is DARVTQTPRHKVTEMGQEVTMRCQPILGHNTVFWYRQTMMQGLELLAYFRNRAPLDDSGMPKDRFSAEMPDATLATLKIQPSEPRDSAVYFCASGLPPGKSYEQYFGPGTRLTVT.

The rearrangement links TRBV6-1 to TRBJ1-4; 8 nucleotides line up with TRBD1. V gave up 4 bases and J gave up 7 bases; unmatched junction bases: 5. The CDR3 contains 14 residues. The V gene's germline CDR1 is MNHNS and CDR2 SASEGT. The CDR3 region has the DNA TGTGCCAGCAGTGCGGACAGGGCTACTGAAAAACTGTTTTTT. Residues: CASSADRATEKLFF.

CDR3 protein: CASSERGGEDTQYF. DNA for the CDR3: TGTGCCAGCAGCGAGCGGGGGGGGGAAGATACGCAGTATTTT. The V and J genes are TRBV9 and TRBJ2-3, with 10 nucleotides matching TRBD2. The CDR3 runs 14 residues. V was clipped by 3 bases and J by 5 bases; unmatched bases: 3. Germline V gives CDR1 SGDLS, CDR2 YYNGEE.

The chain carries TRBV20-1 and TRBJ1-5; 8 bases fit TRBD1. V shed 4 bases and J 0 bases; nucleotides not matched to a gene: 2. From germline, CDR1 is DFQATT and CDR2 SNEGSKA (reference sequence). The CDR3 totals 14 residues. The CDR3 region is CSATQGGSNQPQHF. The CDR3 DNA reads as TGCAGTGCTACACAGGGGGGTAGCAATCAGCCCCAGCATTTT.

The chain couples TRBV20-1 to TRBJ2-5; 13 nucleotides agree with TRBD2. CDR1 is DFQATT, CDR2 SNEGSKA, per germline (reference sequence). V shed 3 bases, J shed 5 bases, and the junction held 9 bases outside the gene matches. The CDR3 sequence is 16 residues long. The chain's CDR3 is CSARQILAGGPETQYF. The CDR3 nucleotides read TGCAGTGCTAGGCAAATACTAGCGGGGGGGCCGGAGACCCAGTACTTC.

For this clonotype: Its ends do not fully match the called genes, so a read error is possible. J is TRBJ2-7 and V is TRBV7-6, with 9 bases aligning to TRBD1. This CDR3 is built from 13 residues. Germline CDR1 reads SGHVS; CDR2 reads FNYEAQ. The CDR3 sequence is CASRKQGAGEQYF. The CDR3 DNA sequence: TGTGCTAGCAGAAAACAGGGGGCAGGCGAGCAGTACTTC. The full variable domain, its missing parts supplied by reference TRBV7-6 and TRBJ2-7, is GAGVSQSPRYKVTKRGQDVALRCDPISGHVSLYWYRQALGQGPEFLTYFNYEAQQDKSGLPNDRFSAERPEGSISTLTIQRTEQRDSAMYRCASRKQGAGEQYFGPGTRLTVT.